This T cell receptor beta chain came from a study of blood T cell repertoires in COVID-19. Overall study context: The United States, Italy and Spain provided the acute and convalescent COVID-19 samples. Sample material is recorded as cDNA or gDNA derived from T cells, B-cell-depleted T cells, or PBMCs.

This clone appeared a few times. As handled by the study authors: How many nucleated cells were present was estimated from reference gene primer amplification. TCRdb's table, derived via immunoSEQ multiplex PCR, lists solely in-frame clones and lacks some. V and J calls and clone size come straight from that table; D and trimming were deduced from the DNA. The table records about 270,000 clones, under 90% of them present only once. This receptor was obtained from a woman between 18 and 29 years old with acute or convalescent COVID-19. The material sequenced was peripheral blood.

CDR3: CASSPYGPGGNTGELFF. The CDR3 DNA is TGCGCCAGCAGCCCCTATGGTCCCGGGGGAAACACCGGGGAGCTGTTTTTT. The V call is TRBV5-1, the J call TRBJ2-2; a possible D gene is TRBD2 (6 bases). V lost 4 bases and J lost 2, with 18 bases in between. The V gene's germline CDR1 is SGHRS and CDR2 YFSETQ. This CDR3 region has 17 residues.